This T cell receptor beta chain stems from a study of blood T cell repertoires in COVID-19 (dated by TCRdb to the early 2020s). With regard to the full study: Samples from collaborators originated in the United States, Italy and Spain and spanned both the acute and convalescent phases of COVID-19. The repertoires were released in a freely available public database intended as a resource for research on the immune response to SARS-CoV-2. Deeply sampled blood TCRbeta repertoires from subjects exposed to, actively infected with, or recovered from COVID-19 were included in the dataset. Where available, HLA class I and class II types were obtained from metadata supplied by the sample provider rather than from assay-based typing. The material from the prospective study consisted of cDNA or gDNA derived from T cells, B-cell-depleted T cells, or PBMCs. The samples were drawn from two sources: the first 160 participants of the ongoing ImmuneRACE study, and 1,000 to 1,500 subjects contributed by 6 global collaborators. The sample metadata nearly always contained a de-identified subject ID, COVID-19 status, age in years and sex. Study-level results and caveats: The quantity of clinical and demographic metadata differed by source and by participant and was supplied without curation.

A remark on this clone: The specificity of this receptor is unknown. No base-level quality is on record; no much larger clone is a single base apart.

Taken from the germline V gene (reference sequence), the CDR1 and CDR2 loops are LNHNV and YYDKDF. V loses 3 bases of germline sequence and J loses 5 bases, and the interval between the two ends is 14 bases. The CDR3 runs 15 amino acids, cysteine and phenylalanine included. Only the CDR3 region is kept as DNA, spanning 45 bases read in frame from base 1. The immunoSEQ Assay, a bias-controlled multiplex PCR, was used to amplify TCRbeta CDR3 regions from genomic DNA. The authors' analysis ran thus. The number of nucleated cells in each sample was estimated by amplification of reference gene primers within the assay. To quantify the absolute abundance of each unique TCRbeta CDR3 rearrangement, sequence reads were collapsed and filtered. Productive Simpson clonality was computed per sample as the square root of Simpson's diversity index over productive rearrangements. In TCRdb, the immuneACCESS table is reduced to in-frame sequences with V and J assigned. These tables do not hold every clone; where another copy was compared, an unresolved V gene accounts for under half, and the others remain unexplained. V, J and clone size derive from that table, while D and trimming were established from the DNA sequence. Across this sample there are 150,000 to 200,000 clones, with around 87% seen only once. Together, the top ten hold around 2.7% of the sample.

The collaborating institutions used their own protocols to collect whole blood in K2EDTA tubes. For TCRbeta analysis, collaborator samples were shipped as frozen whole blood, as isolated PBMCs, or as DNA extracted from either sample type. Sequencing was carried out using peripheral blood. The receptor's source is a man between 35 and 55 years old with active or convalescent COVID-19. The chain couples TRBV15 to TRBJ1-5; the best D guess is TRBD1, with 5 bases matching. The DNA reads as follows: TGTGCCACCAGCAGGGACAAAGGGCTGGATCAGCCCCAGCATTTT. Its protein is CATSRDKGLDQPQHF.